A selection of T cell receptor beta chains follows, all from one sample in a study of control samples from healthy donors and cancer patients. Data came from immunoSEQ multiplex PCR; TCRdb stores just in-frame clones and leaves some out. The data show approximately 150,000 clones, more than 90% seen once. Sequenced input: blood. The origin of the receptors is a middle-aged woman in good health. The CDR3 runs from the conserved cysteine through the conserved F or W. Fields, in order: clone size, J gene, D gene, V gene, CDR3 DNA, CDR3 protein. The D gene is left open where the match is weak. Clone size is shown for a subset of rows, as once, few, many or a class of expanded clone.

clone_size: NA
j_call: TRBJ1-5
d_call: TRBD1
v_call: TRBV2
cdr3_nt: TGTGCCAGCAGTGCCGAACCGGGACAGGGGAATCAGCCCCAGCATTTT
cdr3_aa: CASSAEPGQGNQPQHF

clone_size: NA
j_call: TRBJ2-3
d_call: NA
v_call: TRBV12-3/TRBV12-4
cdr3_nt: TGTGCCATCTCCGGGGGAGGAGGTACGCAGTATTTT
cdr3_aa: CAISGGGGTQYF

clone_size: NA
j_call: TRBJ2-3
d_call: NA
v_call: TRBV3-1/TRBV3-2
cdr3_nt: TGTGCCAGCAGCCAGGTCACAGATACGCAGTATTTT
cdr3_aa: CASSQVTDTQYF

clone_size: NA
j_call: TRBJ2-1
d_call: NA
v_call: TRBV7-7
cdr3_nt: TGTGCCAGCAGCTTATCGGGCAGAAATGAGCAGTTCTTC
cdr3_aa: CASSLSGRNEQFF

clone_size: NA
j_call: TRBJ1-1
d_call: TRBD1
v_call: TRBV24-1
cdr3_nt: TGTGCCACCAGTGATCACAGGGGCCGGGGCACTGAAGCTTTCTTT
cdr3_aa: CATSDHRGRGTEAFF

clone_size: NA
j_call: TRBJ2-7
d_call: NA
v_call: TRBV4-1
cdr3_nt: TGCGCCAGCAGCCAGACCGCAGGGATAACTGACTACGAGCAGTACTTC
cdr3_aa: CASSQTAGITDYEQYF

clone_size: NA
j_call: TRBJ2-7
d_call: NA
v_call: TRBV3-1/TRBV3-2
cdr3_nt: TGTGCCAGCAGAACCGCCGGGGGGCCTTACGAGCAGTACTTC
cdr3_aa: CASRTAGGPYEQYF

clone_size: NA
j_call: TRBJ1-2
d_call: TRBD1
v_call: TRBV13
cdr3_nt: TGTGCCAGCAGCTTAGGCTCCGGGACAGACCACTATGGCTACACCTTC
cdr3_aa: CASSLGSGTDHYGYTF

clone_size: once
j_call: TRBJ2-7
d_call: NA
v_call: TRBV21-1
cdr3_nt: TGTGCCAGCAGCGCAGCGGGGGGGGGAGCCTACGAGCAGTACTTC
cdr3_aa: CASSAAGGGAYEQYF

clone_size: NA
j_call: TRBJ2-7
d_call: NA
v_call: TRBV7-9
cdr3_nt: TGTGCCAGCAGCCCCAGCGCAAGAGGTGGCGAGCAGTACTTC
cdr3_aa: CASSPSARGGEQYF

clone_size: NA
j_call: TRBJ2-1
d_call: TRBD2
v_call: TRBV9
cdr3_nt: TGTGCCAGCAGCATCCAAGCGGGGGGGATCAATGAGCAGTTCTTC
cdr3_aa: CASSIQAGGINEQFF

clone_size: NA
j_call: TRBJ1-2
d_call: NA
v_call: TRBV27
cdr3_nt: TGTGCCAGCAGCCGTACAGAAAACTATGGCTACACCTTC
cdr3_aa: CASSRTENYGYTF

clone_size: once
j_call: TRBJ1-4
d_call: NA
v_call: TRBV19
cdr3_nt: TGTGCCAGTAGTCCCCTGACAGGAACTACGAATGAAAAACTGTTTTTT
cdr3_aa: CASSPLTGTTNEKLFF

clone_size: NA
j_call: TRBJ1-3
d_call: NA
v_call: TRBV4-1
cdr3_nt: TGCGCCAGCAGCCAAGGTCTCAATTCTGGAAACACCATATATTTT
cdr3_aa: CASSQGLNSGNTIYF

clone_size: NA
j_call: TRBJ2-7
d_call: NA
v_call: TRBV4-1
cdr3_nt: TGCGCCAGCAGCAACAGGGTGACCTACGAGCAGTACTTC
cdr3_aa: CASSNRVTYEQYF

clone_size: few
j_call: TRBJ1-1
d_call: NA
v_call: TRBV5-1
cdr3_nt: TGCGCCAGCAGCTTGGCCGTTGGCGGACAAGGGAGATGGACTGAAGCTTTCTTT
cdr3_aa: CASSLAVGGQGRWTEAFF

clone_size: NA
j_call: TRBJ1-4
d_call: NA
v_call: TRBV24-1
cdr3_nt: TGTGCCACCAGTGATTTGATCTTTAAAGGGGCTAATGAAAAACTGTTTTTT
cdr3_aa: CATSDLIFKGANEKLFF

clone_size: NA
j_call: TRBJ2-5
d_call: NA
v_call: TRBV14
cdr3_nt: TGTGCCAGCAGTCTAAGGGAAGAGACCCAGTACTTC
cdr3_aa: CASSLREETQYF

clone_size: NA
j_call: TRBJ1-6
d_call: TRBD1
v_call: TRBV2
cdr3_nt: TGTGCCAGCAGAAACCGGGACAGGGTTTCACCCCTCCACTTT
cdr3_aa: CASRNRDRVSPLHF

clone_size: NA
j_call: TRBJ2-3
d_call: NA
v_call: TRBV3-1/TRBV3-2
cdr3_nt: TGTGCCAGCAGCCAACTAGCGAGATACACAGATACGCAGTATTTT
cdr3_aa: CASSQLARYTDTQYF

clone_size: NA
j_call: TRBJ1-6
d_call: NA
v_call: TRBV2
cdr3_nt: TGTGCCAGCAGCGCTAGGGTGAACAATTCACCCCTCCACTTT
cdr3_aa: CASSARVNNSPLHF

clone_size: NA
j_call: TRBJ2-5
d_call: NA
v_call: TRBV27
cdr3_nt: TGTGCCAGCAGTTTCTTGGGGGGGGCTGAAGAGACCCAGTACTTC
cdr3_aa: CASSFLGGAEETQYF

clone_size: NA
j_call: TRBJ2-5
d_call: NA
v_call: TRBV6-6
cdr3_nt: TGTGCCAGCCGGACAGATAAAGAGACCCAGTACTTC
cdr3_aa: CASRTDKETQYF

clone_size: NA
j_call: TRBJ2-6
d_call: TRBD2
v_call: TRBV7-2
cdr3_nt: TGTGCCAGCAGCCCACTAGCGGCCTCTGGGGCCAACGTCCTGACTTTC
cdr3_aa: CASSPLAASGANVLTF

clone_size: NA
j_call: TRBJ1-2
d_call: NA
v_call: TRBV14
cdr3_nt: TGTGCCAGCAGCCACCATGCACGAAACTATGGCTACACCTTC
cdr3_aa: CASSHHARNYGYTF

clone_size: NA
j_call: TRBJ2-1
d_call: NA
v_call: TRBV5-1
cdr3_nt: TGCGCCAGCAGCTTCGGGCAGGGCCGCAATGAGCAGTTCTTC
cdr3_aa: CASSFGQGRNEQFF

clone_size: NA
j_call: TRBJ1-3
d_call: NA
v_call: TRBV3-1/TRBV3-2
cdr3_nt: TGTGCCAGCAGCCAAGGGGGTTTTGGAAACACCATATATTTT
cdr3_aa: CASSQGGFGNTIYF

clone_size: NA
j_call: TRBJ2-3
d_call: NA
v_call: TRBV3-1/TRBV3-2
cdr3_nt: TGTGCCAGCAGCCTAGAGGGGGGGAGCACAGATACGCAGTATTTT
cdr3_aa: CASSLEGGSTDTQYF

clone_size: NA
j_call: TRBJ1-4
d_call: NA
v_call: TRBV4-1
cdr3_nt: TGCGCCAGCAGCCAAGGTCTACGACCGAGCAATGAAAAACTGTTTTTT
cdr3_aa: CASSQGLRPSNEKLFF

clone_size: NA
j_call: TRBJ2-3
d_call: NA
v_call: TRBV5-1
cdr3_nt: TGCGCCAGCAGCTCCCTCCCCGGGGCGGATACGCAGTATTTT
cdr3_aa: CASSSLPGADTQYF

clone_size: NA
j_call: TRBJ1-5
d_call: NA
v_call: TRBV21-1
cdr3_nt: TGTGCCAGCAGCAATAAAGGGAAATGGCGGAGCAATCAGCCCCAGCATTTT
cdr3_aa: CASSNKGKWRSNQPQHF

clone_size: once
j_call: TRBJ1-3
d_call: NA
v_call: TRBV11-3
cdr3_nt: TGTGCCAGCAGCCCCCCGGACAGACGATTCTCTGGAAACACCATATATTTT
cdr3_aa: CASSPPDRRFSGNTIYF